The next 13 T cell receptor beta chains were all read from a single sample in a study of early T cells in non-severe SARS-CoV-2 infection. TCRdb reanalysed the 5' RACE reads using MiXCR and keeps one entry per CDR3 protein. The sample records around 60,000 distinct CDR3 sequences, around an eighth being singletons. Sequenced input: whole blood. Receptors were obtained from an adult who was a healthcare worker with PCR-confirmed SARS-CoV-2 infection or an uninfected control (not recorded which).

The table lists this clonotype with many counts. This chain links TRBV20-1 with TRBJ2-1; D unclear. The germline V gene encodes CDR1 DFQATT and CDR2 SNEGSKA (reference sequence). The V end was cut by 0 bases, the J end by 6 bases, with 12 bases between. This CDR3 comprises 14 residues. CDR3 coding DNA: TGCAGTGCTAGAGATAGGACCGCTGGCAATGAGCAGTTCTTC. Translation: CSARDRTAGNEQFF.

This clonotype was counted ten times or more. V and J are TRBV7-2 and TRBJ2-3; 12 bases are shared with TRBD1. There are 14 residues in the CDR3. The germline gives CDR1 SGHTA, CDR2 FQGNSA. V gave up 6 bases and J gave up 4 bases; unmatched junction bases: 2. The CDR3 sequence is CASRGTGGADTQYF. DNA of the CDR3: TGTGCCAGCAGGGGGACAGGGGGCGCAGATACGCAGTATTTT.

This clonotype was seen only a few times. This rearrangement joins TRBV7-6 to TRBJ2-2; D unclear. The CDR3 has 13 amino acids. CDR1 and CDR2 from the germline V gene are SGHVS and FNYEAQ. The germline V and J ends were trimmed by 7 bases and 1 base, with 7 bases remaining between them. The CDR3 loop reads CASTPLNTGELFF. The DNA for the CDR3 is TGTGCCAGCACCCCATTGAACACCGGGGAGCTGTTTTTT.

This clonotype was seen a few times. The J gene is TRBJ2-7, the V gene TRBV4-3; a weak D match, TRBD1 (5 bases). The CDR3 runs 15 residues. V was cut by 0 bases and J by 6 bases, with 15 bases left in between. Germline CDR1 is LGHNA and CDR2 is YSLEER. CDR3 region: CASSQDRDSALEQYF. Written as DNA, the CDR3 is TGCGCCAGCAGCCAAGATAGAGACAGTGCCCTCGAGCAGTACTTC.

The genes are TRBV2 and TRBJ1-6, with D perhaps matching TRBD1 (6 bases). The CDR3 loop spans 12 amino acids. Germline V gene lookup returns CDR1 SNHLY and CDR2 FYNNEI. V shed 7 bases and J shed 13 bases, with 14 bases lying between them. The CDR3 bases are TGTGCCAGCACCTCCGGGGGCCAGCCCCTCCACTTT. It translates to CASTSGGQPLHF.

This clonotype showed up just a few times. CDR3 sequence reads: CASRGGLPLAGISYNEQFF. The DNA for the CDR3 is TGTGCCAGCAGGGGGGGGCTTCCACTAGCGGGAATCTCCTACAATGAGCAGTTCTTC. This chain connects TRBV12-3 or TRBV12-4 to TRBJ2-1; 10 bases line up with TRBD2. V shed 6 bases, J shed 0 bases, and the junction held 14 bases outside the gene matches. CDR3 length: 19 residues.

This clonotype was seen only a few times. The rearrangement uses TRBV29-1 and TRBJ2-7; possibly TRBD1 or TRBD2 for D (7 bases each). The length of the CDR3 is 13 residues. The germline V gene has CDR1 SQVTM and CDR2 ANQGSEA. Trimming took 6 bases from V and 5 from J, leaving 17 bases between them. The CDR3 nucleotides are TGCAGCGTCCTGACAGGGAGGGCTGACGAGCAGTACTTC. It specifies CSVLTGRADEQYF.

The table lists this clonotype with a few counts. V usage is TRBV18 and J usage is TRBJ1-1, with D possibly TRBD1 on 5 matching bases. The CDR3 sequence is 14 residues long. Germline V gene sequence: CDR1 KGHSH, CDR2 LQKENI. The ends were cut back, 2 bases at V and 3 bases at J, with 10 bases in the middle. The CDR3 nucleotides read TGTGCCAGCTCACCATTATCGGGGGACACTGAAGCTTTCTTT. Translated, it gives CASSPLSGDTEAFF. The full variable domain, rest sourced from reference TRBV18 and TRBJ1-1, is NAGVMQNPRHLVRRRGQEARLRCSPMKGHSHVYWYRQLPEEGLKFMVYLQKENIIDESGMPKERFSAEFPKEGPSILRIQQVVRGDSAAYFCASSPLSGDTEAFFGQGTRLTVV.

Ten or more counts support this clonotype. The chain couples TRBV29-1 to TRBJ1-2; D perhaps matches TRBD1 (6 bases). Trimming pared 5 bases from V and 0 bases from J, leaving 22 bases between. Germline V gene sequence: CDR1 SQVTM, CDR2 ANQGSEA. The CDR3 covers 17 residues. This CDR3 is CSVRRGGSDSSNYGYTF. CDR3 coding DNA: TGCAGCGTTAGAAGGGGGGGGAGCGACAGCTCTAACTATGGCTACACCTTC.

This clonotype was seen at least ten times. V and J are TRBV29-1 and TRBJ1-1; TRBD1 aligns across 8 bases. The V segment lost 7 bases and the J segment 4 bases; nucleotides outside the gene matches: 14. The CDR3 extends over 15 amino acids. Germline-derived CDR1 and CDR2 are SQVTM and ANQGSEA. The CDR3 nucleotides are TGCAGCGGCGTTCCACAGGGGGAGCGTGGCACTGAAGCTTTCTTT. Its protein is CSGVPQGERGTEAFF.

This clonotype was counted at least ten times. The chain carries TRBV18 and TRBJ1-1; D is perhaps TRBD1 (5 bases). Germline values: CDR1 KGHSH, CDR2 LQKENI. The V end was cut by 6 bases, the J end by 11 bases, with 22 bases between. The CDR3 loop spans 14 amino acids. The CDR3, as DNA: TGTGCCAGCTCTCTTGGGACGTCTTCATCTGGTGCTTTCTTT. Protein: CASSLGTSSSGAFF.

This clonotype is medium-sized by share. CDR3 sequence (DNA): TGTGCCAGCAGTGAAGGGAACAGAAACTATGGCTACACCTTC. Translated: CASSEGNRNYGYTF. The chain recombines TRBV25-1 with TRBJ1-2; unclear D gene. Germline V lookup: CDR1 MGHDK, CDR2 SYGVNS. The V end lost 2 bases, the J end lost 2 bases, and 9 bases lay between the germline ends. The CDR3 has 14 residues.

This clonotype appeared many times. This chain connects TRBV7-2 to TRBJ2-3; D gene uncertain. Trimming shortened V by 10 bases and J by 1 base, and 15 bases separated the two germline ends. Germline assignment: CDR1 SGHTA and CDR2 FQGNSA. This CDR3 comprises 14 residues. This chain's CDR3 is CAIRLGSRTDTQYF. The CDR3, as DNA: TGTGCCATACGTTTGGGAAGTCGCACAGATACGCAGTATTTT.